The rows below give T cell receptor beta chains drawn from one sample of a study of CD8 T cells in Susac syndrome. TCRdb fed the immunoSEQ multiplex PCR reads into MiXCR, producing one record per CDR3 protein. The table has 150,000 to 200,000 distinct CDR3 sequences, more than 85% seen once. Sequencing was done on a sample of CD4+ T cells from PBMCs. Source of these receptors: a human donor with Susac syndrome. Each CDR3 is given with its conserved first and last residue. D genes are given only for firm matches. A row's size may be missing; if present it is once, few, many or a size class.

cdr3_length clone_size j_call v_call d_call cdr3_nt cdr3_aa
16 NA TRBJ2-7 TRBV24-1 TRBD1 TGTGCCACCAGTGTCAGGGGGCGTCGGGGTAGCTACGAGCAGTACTTC CATSVRGRRGSYEQYF
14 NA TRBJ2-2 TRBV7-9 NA TGTGCCAGCAGCCGGGACCTTTCCACCGGGGAGCTGTTTTTT CASSRDLSTGELFF
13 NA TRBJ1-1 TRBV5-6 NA TGTGCCAGCAGCTTAATACAGAACACTGAAGCTTTCTTT CASSLIQNTEAFF
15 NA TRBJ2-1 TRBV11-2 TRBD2 TGTGCCAGCAGCTCGGGACTAGCATCCTACAATGAGCAGTTCTTC CASSSGLASYNEQFF
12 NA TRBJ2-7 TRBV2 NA TGTGCCAGCACACGAATTTCCTACGAGCAGTACTTC CASTRISYEQYF
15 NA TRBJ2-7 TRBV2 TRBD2 TGTGCCAGCAGTGAAATAAGCGGGGGGTTCTACGAGCAGTACTTC CASSEISGGFYEQYF
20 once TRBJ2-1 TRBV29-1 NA TGCAGCGTGGACGTAAAGAGACTCGACCCGCAATCAAGCTCCTACAATGAGCAGTTCTTC CSVDVKRLDPQSSSYNEQFF
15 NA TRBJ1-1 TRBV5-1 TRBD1 TGCGCCAGCAGCTTGGAAAGACAGGGATCCACTGAAGCTTTCTTT CASSLERQGSTEAFF
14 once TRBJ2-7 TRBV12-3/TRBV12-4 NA TGTGCCAGCAGTTTATCCAGTTACTCCTACGAGCAGTACTTC CASSLSSYSYEQYF
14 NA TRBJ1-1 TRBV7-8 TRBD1 TGTGCCAGCAGCTCCGACAGGGTGGGCACTGAAGCTTTCTTT CASSSDRVGTEAFF
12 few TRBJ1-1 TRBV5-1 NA TGCGCCAGCAGCCTGGTTGCCGCTGAAGCTTTCTTT CASSLVAAEAFF
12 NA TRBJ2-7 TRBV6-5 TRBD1 TGTGCCAGCAGGGACAGGACGCGCGAGCAGTACTTC CASRDRTREQYF
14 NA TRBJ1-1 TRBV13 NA TGTGCCAGCAGCGTACCGGACACAGAAAATGAAGCTTTCTTT CASSVPDTENEAFF
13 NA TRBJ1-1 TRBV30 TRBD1 TGTGCCTGGAGGACAGGGGGGGGAACTGAAGCTTTCTTT CAWRTGGGTEAFF
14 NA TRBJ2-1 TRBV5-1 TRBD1 TGCGCCAGCCGTGCCAGGACAGGGTTGGATGAGCAGTTCTTC CASRARTGLDEQFF
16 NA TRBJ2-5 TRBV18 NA TGTGCCAGCTCACGTCCAGGGGAAGGAGGCCAAGAGACCCAGTACTTC CASSRPGEGGQETQYF
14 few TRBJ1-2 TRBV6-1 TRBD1 TGTGCCAGCAGTGAGAGGGGGCAGGGCTATGGCTACACCTTC CASSERGQGYGYTF
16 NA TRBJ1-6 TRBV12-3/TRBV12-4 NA TGTGCCAGCAGTTTACGGGAGCCCTCCTATAATTCACCCCTCCACTTT CASSLREPSYNSPLHF
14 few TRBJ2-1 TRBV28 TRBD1 TGTGCCAGCAAAACCGGGACAGCGGCCAATGAGCAGTTCTTC CASKTGTAANEQFF
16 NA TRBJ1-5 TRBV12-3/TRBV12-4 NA TGTGCCAGCAGTTTTCTTCAGACCTTTAGCAATCAGCCCCAGCATTTT CASSFLQTFSNQPQHF
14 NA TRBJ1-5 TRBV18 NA TGTGCCAGCTCACCACAGGACACTGCCCAGCCCCAGCATTTT CASSPQDTAQPQHF
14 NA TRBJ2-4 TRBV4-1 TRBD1 TGCGCCAGCAGCCTGCGGGACAGGGAAAACATTCAGTACTTC CASSLRDRENIQYF
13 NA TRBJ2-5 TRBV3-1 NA TGTGCCAGCAGCCAATGGGGGGAAGAGACCCAGTACTTC CASSQWGEETQYF